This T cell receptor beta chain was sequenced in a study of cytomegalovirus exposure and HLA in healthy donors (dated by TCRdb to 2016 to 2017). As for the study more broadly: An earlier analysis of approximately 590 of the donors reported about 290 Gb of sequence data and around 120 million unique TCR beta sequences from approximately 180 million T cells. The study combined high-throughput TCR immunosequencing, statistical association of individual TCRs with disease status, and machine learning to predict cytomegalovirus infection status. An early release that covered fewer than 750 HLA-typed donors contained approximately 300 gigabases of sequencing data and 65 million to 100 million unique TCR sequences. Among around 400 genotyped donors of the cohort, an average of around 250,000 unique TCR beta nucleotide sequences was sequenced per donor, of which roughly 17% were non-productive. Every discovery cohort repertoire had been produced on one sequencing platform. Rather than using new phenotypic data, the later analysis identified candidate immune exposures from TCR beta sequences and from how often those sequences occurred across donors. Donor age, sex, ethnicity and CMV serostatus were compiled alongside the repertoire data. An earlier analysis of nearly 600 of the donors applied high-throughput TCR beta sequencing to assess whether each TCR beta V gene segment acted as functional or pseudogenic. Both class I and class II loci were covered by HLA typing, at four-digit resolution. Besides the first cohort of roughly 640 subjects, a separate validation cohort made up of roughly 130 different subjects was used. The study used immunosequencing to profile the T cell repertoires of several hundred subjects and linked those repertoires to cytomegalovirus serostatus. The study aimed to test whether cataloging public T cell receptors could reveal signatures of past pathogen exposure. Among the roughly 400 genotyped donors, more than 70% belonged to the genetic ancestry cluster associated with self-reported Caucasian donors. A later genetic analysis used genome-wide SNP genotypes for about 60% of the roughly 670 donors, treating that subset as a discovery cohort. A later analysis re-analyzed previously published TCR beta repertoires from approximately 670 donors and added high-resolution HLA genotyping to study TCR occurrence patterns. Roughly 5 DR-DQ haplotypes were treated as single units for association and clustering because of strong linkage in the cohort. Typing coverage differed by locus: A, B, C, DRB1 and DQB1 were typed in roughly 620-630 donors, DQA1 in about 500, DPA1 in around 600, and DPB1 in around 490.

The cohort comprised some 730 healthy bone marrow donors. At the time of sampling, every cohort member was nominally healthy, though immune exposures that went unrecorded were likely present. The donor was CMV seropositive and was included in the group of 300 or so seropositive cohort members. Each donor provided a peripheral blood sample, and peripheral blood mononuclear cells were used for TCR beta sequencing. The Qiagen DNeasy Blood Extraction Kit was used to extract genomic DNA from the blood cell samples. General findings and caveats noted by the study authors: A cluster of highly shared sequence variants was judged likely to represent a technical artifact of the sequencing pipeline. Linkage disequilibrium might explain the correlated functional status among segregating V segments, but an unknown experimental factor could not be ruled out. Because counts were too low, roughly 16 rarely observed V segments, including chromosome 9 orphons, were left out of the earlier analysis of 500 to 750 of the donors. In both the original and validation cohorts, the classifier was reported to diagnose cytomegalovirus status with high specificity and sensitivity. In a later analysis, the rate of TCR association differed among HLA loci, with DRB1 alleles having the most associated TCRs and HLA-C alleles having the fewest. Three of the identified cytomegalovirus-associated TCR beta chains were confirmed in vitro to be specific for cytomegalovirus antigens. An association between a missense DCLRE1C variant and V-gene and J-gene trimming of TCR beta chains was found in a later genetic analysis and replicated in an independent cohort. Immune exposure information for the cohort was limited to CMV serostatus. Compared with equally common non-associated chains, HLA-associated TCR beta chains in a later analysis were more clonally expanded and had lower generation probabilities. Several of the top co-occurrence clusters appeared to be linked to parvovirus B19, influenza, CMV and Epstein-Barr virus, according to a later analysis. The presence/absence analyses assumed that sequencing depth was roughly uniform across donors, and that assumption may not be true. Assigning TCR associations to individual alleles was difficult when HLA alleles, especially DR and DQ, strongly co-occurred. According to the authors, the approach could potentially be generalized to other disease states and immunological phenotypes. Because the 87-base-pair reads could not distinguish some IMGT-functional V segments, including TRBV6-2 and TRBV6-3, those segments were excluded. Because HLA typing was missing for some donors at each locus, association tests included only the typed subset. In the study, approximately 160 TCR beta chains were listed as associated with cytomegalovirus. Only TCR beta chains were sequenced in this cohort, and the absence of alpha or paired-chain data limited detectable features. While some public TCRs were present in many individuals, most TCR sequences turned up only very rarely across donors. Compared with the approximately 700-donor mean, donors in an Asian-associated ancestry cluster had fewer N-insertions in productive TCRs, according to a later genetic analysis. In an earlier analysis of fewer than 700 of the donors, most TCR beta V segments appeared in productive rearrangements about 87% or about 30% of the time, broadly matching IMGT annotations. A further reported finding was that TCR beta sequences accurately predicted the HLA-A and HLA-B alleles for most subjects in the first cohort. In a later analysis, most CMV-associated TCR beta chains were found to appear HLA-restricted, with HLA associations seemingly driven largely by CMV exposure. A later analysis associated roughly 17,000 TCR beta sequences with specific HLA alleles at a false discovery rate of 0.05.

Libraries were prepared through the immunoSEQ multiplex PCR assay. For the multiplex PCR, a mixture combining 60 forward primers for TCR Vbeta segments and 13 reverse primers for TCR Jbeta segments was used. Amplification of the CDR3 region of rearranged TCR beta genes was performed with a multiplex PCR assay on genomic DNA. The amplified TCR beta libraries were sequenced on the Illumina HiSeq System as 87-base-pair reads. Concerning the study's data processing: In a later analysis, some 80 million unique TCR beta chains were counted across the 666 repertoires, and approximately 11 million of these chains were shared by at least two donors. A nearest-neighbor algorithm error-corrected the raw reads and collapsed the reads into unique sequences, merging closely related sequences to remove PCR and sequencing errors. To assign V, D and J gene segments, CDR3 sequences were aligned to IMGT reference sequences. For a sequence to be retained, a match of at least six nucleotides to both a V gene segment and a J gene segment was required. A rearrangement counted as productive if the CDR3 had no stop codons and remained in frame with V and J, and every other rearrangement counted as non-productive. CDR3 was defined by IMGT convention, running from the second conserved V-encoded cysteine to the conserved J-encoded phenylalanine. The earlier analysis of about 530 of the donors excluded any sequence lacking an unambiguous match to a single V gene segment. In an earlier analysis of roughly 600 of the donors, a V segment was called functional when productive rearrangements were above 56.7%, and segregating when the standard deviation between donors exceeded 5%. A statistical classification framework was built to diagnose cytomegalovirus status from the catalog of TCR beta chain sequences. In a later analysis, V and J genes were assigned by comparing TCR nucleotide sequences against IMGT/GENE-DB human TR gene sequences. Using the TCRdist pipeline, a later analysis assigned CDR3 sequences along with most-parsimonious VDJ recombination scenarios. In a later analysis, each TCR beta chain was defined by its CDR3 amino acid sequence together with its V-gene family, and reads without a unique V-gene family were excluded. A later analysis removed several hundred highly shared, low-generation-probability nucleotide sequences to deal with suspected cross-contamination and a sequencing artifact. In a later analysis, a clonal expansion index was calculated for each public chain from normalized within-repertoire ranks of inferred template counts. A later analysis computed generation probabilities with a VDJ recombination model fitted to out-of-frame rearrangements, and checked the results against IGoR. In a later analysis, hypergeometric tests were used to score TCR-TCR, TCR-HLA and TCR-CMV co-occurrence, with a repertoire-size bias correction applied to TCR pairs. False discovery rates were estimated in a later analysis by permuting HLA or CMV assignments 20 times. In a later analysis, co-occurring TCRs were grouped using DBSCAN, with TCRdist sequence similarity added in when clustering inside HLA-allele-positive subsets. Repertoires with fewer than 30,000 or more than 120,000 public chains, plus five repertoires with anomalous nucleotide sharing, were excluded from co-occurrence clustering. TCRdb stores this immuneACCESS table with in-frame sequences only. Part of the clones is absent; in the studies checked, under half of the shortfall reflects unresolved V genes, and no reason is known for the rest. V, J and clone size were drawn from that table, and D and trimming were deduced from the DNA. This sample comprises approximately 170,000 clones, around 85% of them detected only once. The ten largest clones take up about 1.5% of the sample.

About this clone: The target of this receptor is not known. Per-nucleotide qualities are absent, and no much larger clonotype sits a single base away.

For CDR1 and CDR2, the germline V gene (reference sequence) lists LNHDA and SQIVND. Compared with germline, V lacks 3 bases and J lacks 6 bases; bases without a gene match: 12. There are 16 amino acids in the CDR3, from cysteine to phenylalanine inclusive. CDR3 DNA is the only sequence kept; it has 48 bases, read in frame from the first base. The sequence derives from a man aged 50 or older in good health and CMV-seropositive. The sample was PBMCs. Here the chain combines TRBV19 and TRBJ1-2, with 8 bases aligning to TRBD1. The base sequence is TGTGCCAGTAGTATCCCGGGCCGCGCGACAGGGGATGGCTACACCTTC. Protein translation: CASSIPGRATGDGYTF.